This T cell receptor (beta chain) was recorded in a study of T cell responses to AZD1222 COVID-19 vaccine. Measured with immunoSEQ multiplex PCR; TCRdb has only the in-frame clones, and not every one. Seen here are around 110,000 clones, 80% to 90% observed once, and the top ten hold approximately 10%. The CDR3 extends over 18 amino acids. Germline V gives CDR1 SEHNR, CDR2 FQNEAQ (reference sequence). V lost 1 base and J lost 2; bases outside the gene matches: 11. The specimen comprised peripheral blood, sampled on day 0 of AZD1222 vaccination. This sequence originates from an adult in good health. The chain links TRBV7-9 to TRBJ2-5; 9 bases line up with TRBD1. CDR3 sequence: CASSLGVIGTGLQETQYF. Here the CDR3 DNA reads TGTGCCAGCAGCTTAGGGGTGATCGGGACAGGGTTACAAGAGACCCAGTACTTC. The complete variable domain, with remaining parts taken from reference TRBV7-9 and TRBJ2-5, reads DTGVSQNPRHKITKRGQNVTFRCDPISEHNRLYWYRQTLGQGPEFLTYFQNEAQLEKSRLLSDRFSAERPKGSFSTLEIQRTEQGDSAMYLCASSLGVIGTGLQETQYFGPGTRLLVL.